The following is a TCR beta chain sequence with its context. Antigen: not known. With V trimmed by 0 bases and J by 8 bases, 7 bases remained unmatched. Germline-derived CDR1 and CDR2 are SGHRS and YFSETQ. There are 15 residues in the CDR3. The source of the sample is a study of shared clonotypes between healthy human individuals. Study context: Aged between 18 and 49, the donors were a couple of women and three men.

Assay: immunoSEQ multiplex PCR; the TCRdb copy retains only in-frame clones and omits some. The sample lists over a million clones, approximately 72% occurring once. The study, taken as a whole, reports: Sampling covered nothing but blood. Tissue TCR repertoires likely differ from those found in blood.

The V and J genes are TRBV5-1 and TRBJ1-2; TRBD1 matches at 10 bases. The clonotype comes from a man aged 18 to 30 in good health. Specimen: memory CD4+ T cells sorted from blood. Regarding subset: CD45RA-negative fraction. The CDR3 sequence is CASSLAGDRGGGYTF. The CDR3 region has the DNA TGCGCCAGCAGCTTGGCCGGGGACAGGGGAGGCGGCTACACCTTC.